This section outlines one T cell receptor beta chain sequence together with its context. The antigen is undetermined. The record originates from a study of T cells in Graves' hyperthyroidism and ophthalmopathy. The study's findings and limits: From stable hyperthyroidism, ophthalmopathy was separated by a 13 V-J model. Among clonotypes expanded in thyroid above 0.001, most were also found in blood.

This CDR3 region has 15 residues. Per the germline V gene, CDR1 is LNHNV and CDR2 is YYDKDF (reference sequence). Between the trimmed V and J ends, which lost 0 bases and 2 bases, there was a span of 11 bases. The PBMCs studied were ones that came from 10 ml fresh peripheral blood. RNA transcripts yielded amplified TCR beta CDR3 regions. The primer set for the first-round RT-PCR of the TCR CDR3 was HTBI. TCRdb independently ran MiXCR on the multiplex PCR reads; one entry per CDR3 protein. The sample records a few hundred thousand distinct CDR3 sequences, 15% to 20% being singletons. The sequence came from a woman between 40 and 55 years old with Graves' ophthalmopathy. Sequencing was done on a sample of blood. The chain couples TRBV15 to TRBJ2-7, with D possibly matching TRBD2 (6 bases). The chain's CDR3 is CATSRDREIPYEQYF. As DNA, the CDR3 is TGTGCCACCAGCAGAGACCGGGAGATCCCCTACGAGCAGTACTTC.